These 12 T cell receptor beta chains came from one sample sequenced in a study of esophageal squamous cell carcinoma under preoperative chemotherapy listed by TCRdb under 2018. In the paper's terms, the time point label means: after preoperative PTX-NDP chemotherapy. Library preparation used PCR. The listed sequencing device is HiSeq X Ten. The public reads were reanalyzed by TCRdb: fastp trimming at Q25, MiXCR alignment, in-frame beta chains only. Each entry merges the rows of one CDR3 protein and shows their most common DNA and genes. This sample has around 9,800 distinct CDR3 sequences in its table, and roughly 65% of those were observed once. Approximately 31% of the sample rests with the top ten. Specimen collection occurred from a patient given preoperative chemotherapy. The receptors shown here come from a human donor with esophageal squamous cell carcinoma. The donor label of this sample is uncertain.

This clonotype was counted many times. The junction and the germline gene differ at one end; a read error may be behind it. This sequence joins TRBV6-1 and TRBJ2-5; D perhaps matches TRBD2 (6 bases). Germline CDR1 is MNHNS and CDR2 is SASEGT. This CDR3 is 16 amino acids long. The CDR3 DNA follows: TGTGCCAGCGGGGGGTTTGGGGGAAGCGACAAAGAGACCCAGTATTTC. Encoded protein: CASGGFGGSDKETQYF.

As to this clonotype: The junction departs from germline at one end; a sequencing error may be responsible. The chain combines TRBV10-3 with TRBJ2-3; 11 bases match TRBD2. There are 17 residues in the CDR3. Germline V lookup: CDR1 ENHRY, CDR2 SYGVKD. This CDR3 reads CAIRLAGQPVSTGTLYF. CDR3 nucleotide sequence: TGTGCCATTCGACTAGCGGGACAGCCTGTGAGCACAGGTACGCTGTATTTT.

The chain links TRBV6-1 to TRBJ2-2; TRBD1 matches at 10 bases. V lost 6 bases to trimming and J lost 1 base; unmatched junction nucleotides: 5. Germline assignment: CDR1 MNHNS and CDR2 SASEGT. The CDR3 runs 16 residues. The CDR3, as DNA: TGTGCCAGCAGGGGCTGGGACAGGGGGAACACCGGGGAGCTGTTTTTT. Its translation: CASRGWDRGNTGELFF.

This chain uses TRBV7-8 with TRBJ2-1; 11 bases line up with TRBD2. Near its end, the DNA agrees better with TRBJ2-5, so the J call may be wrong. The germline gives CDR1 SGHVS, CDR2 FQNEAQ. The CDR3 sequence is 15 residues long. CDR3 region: CASRRGLAVWETQYF. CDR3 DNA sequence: TGTGCCAGCAGACGGGGACTAGCGGTTTGGGAGACCCAGTACTTC.

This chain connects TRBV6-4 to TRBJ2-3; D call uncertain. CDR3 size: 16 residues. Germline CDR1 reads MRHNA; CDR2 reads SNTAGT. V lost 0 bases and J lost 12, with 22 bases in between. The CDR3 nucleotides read TGTGCCAGCAGTGACTCGTGGCTAAGCGACAAAGACACTCAGTATTTT. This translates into CASSDSWLSDKDTQYF.

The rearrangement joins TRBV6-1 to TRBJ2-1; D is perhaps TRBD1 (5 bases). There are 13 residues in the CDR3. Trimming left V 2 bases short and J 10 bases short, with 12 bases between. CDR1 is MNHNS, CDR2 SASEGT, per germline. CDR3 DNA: TGTGCCAGCAGTGAACAAAGGAAGGGGGAGCAGTTCTTC. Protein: CASSEQRKGEQFF.

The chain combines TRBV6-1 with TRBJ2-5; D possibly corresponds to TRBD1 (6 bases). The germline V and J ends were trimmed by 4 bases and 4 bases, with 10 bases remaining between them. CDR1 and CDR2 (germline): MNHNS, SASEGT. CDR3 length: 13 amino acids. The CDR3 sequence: CASSGGGRETQYF. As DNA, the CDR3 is TGTGCCAGCAGTGGAGGGGGAAGAGAGACCCAGTACTTC.

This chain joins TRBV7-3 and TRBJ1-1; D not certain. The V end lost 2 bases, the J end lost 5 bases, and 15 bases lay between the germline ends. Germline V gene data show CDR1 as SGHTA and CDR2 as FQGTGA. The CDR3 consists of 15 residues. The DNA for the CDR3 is TGTGCCAGCAGCTTAGATGATGTTGCGGGGACTGAAGCTTTCTTT. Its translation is CASSLDDVAGTEAFF.

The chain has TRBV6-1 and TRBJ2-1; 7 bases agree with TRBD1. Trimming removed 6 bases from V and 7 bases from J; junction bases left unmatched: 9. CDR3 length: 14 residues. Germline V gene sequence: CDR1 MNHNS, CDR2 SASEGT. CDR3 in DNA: TGTGCCAGCAGCCGACAGGGAATCTCAAATGAGCAGTTCTTC. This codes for CASSRQGISNEQFF.

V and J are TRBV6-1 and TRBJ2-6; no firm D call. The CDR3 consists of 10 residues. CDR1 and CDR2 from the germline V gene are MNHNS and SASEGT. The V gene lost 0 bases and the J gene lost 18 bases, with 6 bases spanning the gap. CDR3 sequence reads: CASSEAPGTF. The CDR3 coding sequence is TGTGCCAGCAGTGAAGCCCCCGGGACTTTC.

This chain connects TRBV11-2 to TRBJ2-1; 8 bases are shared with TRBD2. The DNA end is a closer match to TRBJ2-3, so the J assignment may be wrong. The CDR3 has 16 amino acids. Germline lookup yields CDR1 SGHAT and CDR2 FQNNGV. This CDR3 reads CASSTAGVSYTDTQYF. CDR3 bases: TGTGCCAGCAGTACAGCGGGGGTTTCTTACACGGATACGCAGTATTTT.

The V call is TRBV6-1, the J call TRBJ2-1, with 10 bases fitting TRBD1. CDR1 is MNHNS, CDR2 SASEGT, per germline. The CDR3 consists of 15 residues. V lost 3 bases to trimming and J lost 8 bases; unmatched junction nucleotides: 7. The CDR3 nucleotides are TGTGCCAGCAGTGACGACAGGGGGCTTAAGGATGAGCAGTTCTTC. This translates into CASSDDRGLKDEQFF.